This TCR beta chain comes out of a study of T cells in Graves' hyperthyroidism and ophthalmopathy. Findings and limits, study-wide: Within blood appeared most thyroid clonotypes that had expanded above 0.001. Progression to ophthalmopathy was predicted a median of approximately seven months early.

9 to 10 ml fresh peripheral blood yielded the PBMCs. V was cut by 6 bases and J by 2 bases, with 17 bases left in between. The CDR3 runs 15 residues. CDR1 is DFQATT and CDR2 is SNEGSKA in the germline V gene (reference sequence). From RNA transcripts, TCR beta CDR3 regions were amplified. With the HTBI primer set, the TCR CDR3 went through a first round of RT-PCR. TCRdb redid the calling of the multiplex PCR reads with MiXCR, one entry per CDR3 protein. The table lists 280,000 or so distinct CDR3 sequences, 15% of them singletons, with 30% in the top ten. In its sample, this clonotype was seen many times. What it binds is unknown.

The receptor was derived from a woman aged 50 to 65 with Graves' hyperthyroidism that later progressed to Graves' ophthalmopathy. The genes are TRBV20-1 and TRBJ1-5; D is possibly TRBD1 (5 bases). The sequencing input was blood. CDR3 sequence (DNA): TGCAGTGCGAGTCCCGGGACCCCCGGCAATCAGCCCCAGCATTTT. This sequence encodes CSASPGTPGNQPQHF.